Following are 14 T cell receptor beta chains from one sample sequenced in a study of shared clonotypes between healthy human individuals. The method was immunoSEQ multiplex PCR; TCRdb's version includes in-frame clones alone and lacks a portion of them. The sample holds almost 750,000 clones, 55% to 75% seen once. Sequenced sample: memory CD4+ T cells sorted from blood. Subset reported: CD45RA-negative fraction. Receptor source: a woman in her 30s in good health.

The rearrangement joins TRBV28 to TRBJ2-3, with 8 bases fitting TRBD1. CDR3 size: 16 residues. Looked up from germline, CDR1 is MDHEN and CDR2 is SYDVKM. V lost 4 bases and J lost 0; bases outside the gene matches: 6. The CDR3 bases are TGTGCCAGCAGTTCACCTGGGGACAGGAGCACAGATACGCAGTATTTT. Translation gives CASSSPGDRSTDTQYF. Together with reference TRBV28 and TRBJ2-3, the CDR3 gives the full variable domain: DVKVTQSSRYLVKRTGEKVFLECVQDMDHENMFWYRQDPGLGLRLIYFSYDVKMKEKGDIPEGYSVSREKKERFSLILESASTNQTSMYLCASSSPGDRSTDTQYFGPGTRLTVL.

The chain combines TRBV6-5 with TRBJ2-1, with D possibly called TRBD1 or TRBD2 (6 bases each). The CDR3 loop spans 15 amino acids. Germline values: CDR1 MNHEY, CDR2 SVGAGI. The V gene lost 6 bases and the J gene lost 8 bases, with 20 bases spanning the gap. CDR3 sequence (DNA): TGTGCCAGCAGAGGGGGGCCGGGAGCCGCATATGAGCAGTTCTTC. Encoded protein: CASRGGPGAAYEQFF.

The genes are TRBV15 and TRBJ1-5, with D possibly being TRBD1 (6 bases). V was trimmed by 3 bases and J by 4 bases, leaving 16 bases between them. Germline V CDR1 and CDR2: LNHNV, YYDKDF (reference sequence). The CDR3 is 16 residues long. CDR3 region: CATSSRDRGWNQPQHF. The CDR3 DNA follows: TGTGCCACCAGCAGCAGAGATAGGGGGTGGAATCAGCCCCAGCATTTT.

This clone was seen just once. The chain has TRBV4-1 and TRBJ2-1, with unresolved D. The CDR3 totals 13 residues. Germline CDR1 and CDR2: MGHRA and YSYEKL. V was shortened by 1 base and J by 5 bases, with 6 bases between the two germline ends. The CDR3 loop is CASSQVSHNEQFF. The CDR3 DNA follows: TGCGCCAGCAGCCAAGTAAGCCACAATGAGCAGTTCTTC.

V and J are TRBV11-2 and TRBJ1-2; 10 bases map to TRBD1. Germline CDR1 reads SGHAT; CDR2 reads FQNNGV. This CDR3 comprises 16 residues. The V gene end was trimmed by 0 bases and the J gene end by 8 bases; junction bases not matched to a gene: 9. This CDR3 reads CASSLDGTGAPGGYTF. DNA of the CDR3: TGTGCCAGCAGCTTAGACGGGACAGGGGCCCCTGGCGGCTACACCTTC. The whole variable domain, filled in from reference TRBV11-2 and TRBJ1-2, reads EAGVAQSPRYKIIEKRQSVAFWCNPISGHATLYWYQQILGQGPKLLIQFQNNGVVDDSQLPKDRFSAERLKGVDSTLKIQPAKLEDSAVYLCASSLDGTGAPGGYTFGSGTRLTVV.

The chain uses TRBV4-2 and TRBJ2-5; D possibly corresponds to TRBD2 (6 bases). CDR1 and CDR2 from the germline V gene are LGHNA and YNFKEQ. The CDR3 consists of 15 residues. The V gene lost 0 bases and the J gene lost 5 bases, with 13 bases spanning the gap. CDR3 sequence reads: CASSQDWREQETQYF. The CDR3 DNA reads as TGTGCCAGCAGCCAAGACTGGCGGGAACAGGAGACCCAGTACTTC.

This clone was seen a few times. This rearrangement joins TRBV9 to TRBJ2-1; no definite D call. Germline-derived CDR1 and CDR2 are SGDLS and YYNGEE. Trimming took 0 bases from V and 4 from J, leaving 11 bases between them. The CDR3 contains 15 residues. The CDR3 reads CASSVETTRYNEQFF. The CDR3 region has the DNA TGTGCCAGCAGCGTAGAAACCACGCGGTACAATGAGCAGTTCTTC.

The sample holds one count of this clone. The CDR3 here is CASSITGATEAFF. For the CDR3, the DNA is TGTGCCAGTAGTATAACGGGGGCGACTGAAGCTTTCTTT. The chain combines TRBV19 with TRBJ1-1, with D possibly matching TRBD1 (6 bases). V was shortened by 2 bases and J by 5 bases, with 9 bases between the two germline ends. CDR1 and CDR2 from the germline V gene are LNHDA and SQIVND (reference sequence). This CDR3 region has 13 residues.

The DNA for the CDR3 is TGTGCCAGCAGTCGGGAGGGTCACACTGAAGCTTTCTTT. Encoded protein: CASSREGHTEAFF. The chain joins TRBV11-2 to TRBJ1-1; D not certain. In germline, CDR1 is SGHAT, CDR2 FQNNGV. The CDR3 has 13 residues. V lost 6 bases to trimming and J lost 3 bases, with 11 bases between them.

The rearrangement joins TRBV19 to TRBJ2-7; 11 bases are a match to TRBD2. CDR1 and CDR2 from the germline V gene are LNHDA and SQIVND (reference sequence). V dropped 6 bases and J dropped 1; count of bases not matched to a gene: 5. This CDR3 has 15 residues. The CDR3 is CASRPTSGASYEQYF. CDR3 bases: TGTGCCAGTAGGCCGACTAGCGGGGCATCCTACGAGCAGTACTTC.

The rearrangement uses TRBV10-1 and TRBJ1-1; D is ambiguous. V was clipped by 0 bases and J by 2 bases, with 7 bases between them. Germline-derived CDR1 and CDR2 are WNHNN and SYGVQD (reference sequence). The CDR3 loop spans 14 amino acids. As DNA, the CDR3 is TGCGCCAGCAGTGAGTCTCCAGCCAACACTGAAGCTTTCTTT. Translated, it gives CASSESPANTEAFF.

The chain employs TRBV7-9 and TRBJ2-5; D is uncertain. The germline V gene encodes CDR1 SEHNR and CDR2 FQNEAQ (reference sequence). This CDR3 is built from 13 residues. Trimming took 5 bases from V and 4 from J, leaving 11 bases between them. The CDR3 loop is CASSRQVAETQYF. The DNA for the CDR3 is TGTGCCAGCAGCCGCCAGGTTGCAGAGACCCAGTACTTC.

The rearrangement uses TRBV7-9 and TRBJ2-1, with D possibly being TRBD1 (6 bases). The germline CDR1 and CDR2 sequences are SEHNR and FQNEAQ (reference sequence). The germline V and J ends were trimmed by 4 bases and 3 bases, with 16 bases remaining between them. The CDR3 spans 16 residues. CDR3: CASSSTGHQLYNEQFF. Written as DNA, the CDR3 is TGTGCCAGCAGCTCGACGGGACACCAACTCTACAATGAGCAGTTCTTC.

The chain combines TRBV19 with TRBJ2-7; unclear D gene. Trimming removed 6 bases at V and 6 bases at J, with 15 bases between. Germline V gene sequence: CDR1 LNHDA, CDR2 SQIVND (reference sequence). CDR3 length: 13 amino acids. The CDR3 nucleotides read TGTGCCAGTAGCAACTCTGGGGTCGCCGAGCAGTACTTC. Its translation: CASSNSGVAEQYF.